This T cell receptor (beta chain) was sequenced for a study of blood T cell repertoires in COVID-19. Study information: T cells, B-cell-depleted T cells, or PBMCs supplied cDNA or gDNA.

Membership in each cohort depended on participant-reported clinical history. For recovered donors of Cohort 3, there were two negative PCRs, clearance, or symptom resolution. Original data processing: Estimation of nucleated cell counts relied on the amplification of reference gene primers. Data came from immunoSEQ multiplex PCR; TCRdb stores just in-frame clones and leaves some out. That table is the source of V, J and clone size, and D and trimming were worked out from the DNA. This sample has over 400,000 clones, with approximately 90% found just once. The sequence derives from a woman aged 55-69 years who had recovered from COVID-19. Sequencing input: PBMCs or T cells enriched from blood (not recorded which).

The CDR3 DNA follows: TGTGCCAGCAGTTCCCTTCGGCAGGGGACGGAGGGCAATCAGCCCCAGCATTTT. Protein: CASSSLRQGTEGNQPQHF. V usage is TRBV27 and J usage is TRBJ1-5; possibly TRBD1 for D (6 bases). The CDR3 contains 18 residues. CDR1 is MNHEY, CDR2 SMNVEV, per germline (reference sequence). The V end was cut by 4 bases, the J end by 2 bases, with 21 bases between.